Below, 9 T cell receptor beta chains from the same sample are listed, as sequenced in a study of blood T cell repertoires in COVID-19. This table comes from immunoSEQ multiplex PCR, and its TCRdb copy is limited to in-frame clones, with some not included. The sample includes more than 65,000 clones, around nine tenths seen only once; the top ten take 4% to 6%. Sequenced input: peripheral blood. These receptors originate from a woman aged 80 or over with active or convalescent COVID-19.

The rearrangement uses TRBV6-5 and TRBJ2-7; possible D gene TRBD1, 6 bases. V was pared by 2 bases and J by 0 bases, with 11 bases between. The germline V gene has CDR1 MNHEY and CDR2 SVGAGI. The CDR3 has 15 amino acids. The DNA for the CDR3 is TGTGCCAGCAGTTACGGGGGCTGGGTCTCCTACGAGCAGTACTTC. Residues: CASSYGGWVSYEQYF.

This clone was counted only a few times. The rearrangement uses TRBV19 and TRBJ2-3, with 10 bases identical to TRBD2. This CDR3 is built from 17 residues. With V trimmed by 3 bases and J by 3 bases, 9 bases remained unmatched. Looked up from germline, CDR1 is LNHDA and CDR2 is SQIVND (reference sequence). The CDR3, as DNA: TGTGCCAGTAGTATTCTCGCCCTAGCGGGAGTAACAGATACGCAGTATTTT. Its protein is CASSILALAGVTDTQYF.

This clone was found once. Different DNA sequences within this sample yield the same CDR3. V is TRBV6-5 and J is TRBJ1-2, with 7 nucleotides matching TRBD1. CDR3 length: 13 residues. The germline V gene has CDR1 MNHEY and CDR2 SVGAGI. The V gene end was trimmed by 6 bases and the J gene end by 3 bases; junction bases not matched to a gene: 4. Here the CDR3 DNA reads TGTGCCAGCAGAGAGACAGGGTACTATGGCTACACCTTC. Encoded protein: CASRETGYYGYTF.

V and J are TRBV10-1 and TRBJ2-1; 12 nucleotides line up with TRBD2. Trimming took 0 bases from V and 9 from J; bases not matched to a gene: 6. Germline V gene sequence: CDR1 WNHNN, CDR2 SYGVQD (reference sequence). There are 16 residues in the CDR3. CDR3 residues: CASSESASGRAVEQFF. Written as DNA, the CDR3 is TGCGCCAGCAGTGAGTCGGCTAGCGGGAGGGCCGTTGAGCAGTTCTTC.

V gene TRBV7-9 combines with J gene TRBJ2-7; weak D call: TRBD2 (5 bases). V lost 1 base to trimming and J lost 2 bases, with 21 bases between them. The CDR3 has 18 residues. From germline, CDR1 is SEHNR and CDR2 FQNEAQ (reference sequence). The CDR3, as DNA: TGTGCCAGCAGCTTAGACGGGGTTCGGACTCTTCGAGCCTACGAGCAGTACTTC. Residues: CASSLDGVRTLRAYEQYF.

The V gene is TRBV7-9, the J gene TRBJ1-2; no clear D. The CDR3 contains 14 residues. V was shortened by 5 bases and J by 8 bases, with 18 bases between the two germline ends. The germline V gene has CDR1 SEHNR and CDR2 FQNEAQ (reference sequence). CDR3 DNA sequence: TGTGCCAGCAGCCCAGGACGAGCCCGGGGAGGCTACACCTTC. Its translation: CASSPGRARGGYTF. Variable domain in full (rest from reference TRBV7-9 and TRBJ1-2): DTGVSQNPRHKITKRGQNVTFRCDPISEHNRLYWYRQTLGQGPEFLTYFQNEAQLEKSRLLSDRFSAERPKGSFSTLEIQRTEQGDSAMYLCASSPGRARGGYTFGSGTRLTVV.

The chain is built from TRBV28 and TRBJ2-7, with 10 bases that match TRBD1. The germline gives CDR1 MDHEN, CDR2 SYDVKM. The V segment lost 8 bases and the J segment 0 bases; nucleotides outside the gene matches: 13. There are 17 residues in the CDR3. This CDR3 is CASAGTGVGTVSYEQYF. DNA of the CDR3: TGTGCCAGCGCCGGGACAGGGGTAGGGACCGTCTCCTACGAGCAGTACTTC.

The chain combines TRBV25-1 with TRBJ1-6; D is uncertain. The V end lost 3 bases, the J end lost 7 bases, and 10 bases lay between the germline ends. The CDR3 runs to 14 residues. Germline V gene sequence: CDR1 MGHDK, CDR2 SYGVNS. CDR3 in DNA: TGTGCCAGCAGTGACTCCGGGGTCAATTCACCCCTCCACTTT. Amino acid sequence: CASSDSGVNSPLHF.

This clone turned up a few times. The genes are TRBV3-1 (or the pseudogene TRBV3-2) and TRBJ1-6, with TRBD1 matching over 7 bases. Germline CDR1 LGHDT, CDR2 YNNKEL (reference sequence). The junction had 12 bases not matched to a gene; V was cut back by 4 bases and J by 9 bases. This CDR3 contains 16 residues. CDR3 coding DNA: TGTGCCAGCAGCCCGGAGACAGGGTGGGAAATTTCACCCCTCCACTTT. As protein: CASSPETGWEISPLHF.